The T cell receptor beta chain described here comes from a study of blood T cell repertoires in COVID-19. Assay: immunoSEQ multiplex PCR; the TCRdb copy retains only in-frame clones and omits some. The sample records approximately 300,000 clones, approximately 90% being singletons. The CDR3 length is 16 residues. With V trimmed by 4 bases and J by 0 bases, 6 bases remained unmatched. Germline lookup yields CDR1 LNHDA and CDR2 SQIVND (reference sequence). The clonotype originates from a woman aged 25 to 45 who had been exposed to COVID-19. This chain connects TRBV19 to TRBJ1-5; 7 bases match TRBD1. The material sequenced was PBMCs or T cells enriched from blood (not recorded which). The CDR3 loop is CASSTRGAYSNQPQHF. The CDR3 DNA reads TGTGCCAGTAGTACCAGGGGGGCTTATAGCAATCAGCCCCAGCATTTT.